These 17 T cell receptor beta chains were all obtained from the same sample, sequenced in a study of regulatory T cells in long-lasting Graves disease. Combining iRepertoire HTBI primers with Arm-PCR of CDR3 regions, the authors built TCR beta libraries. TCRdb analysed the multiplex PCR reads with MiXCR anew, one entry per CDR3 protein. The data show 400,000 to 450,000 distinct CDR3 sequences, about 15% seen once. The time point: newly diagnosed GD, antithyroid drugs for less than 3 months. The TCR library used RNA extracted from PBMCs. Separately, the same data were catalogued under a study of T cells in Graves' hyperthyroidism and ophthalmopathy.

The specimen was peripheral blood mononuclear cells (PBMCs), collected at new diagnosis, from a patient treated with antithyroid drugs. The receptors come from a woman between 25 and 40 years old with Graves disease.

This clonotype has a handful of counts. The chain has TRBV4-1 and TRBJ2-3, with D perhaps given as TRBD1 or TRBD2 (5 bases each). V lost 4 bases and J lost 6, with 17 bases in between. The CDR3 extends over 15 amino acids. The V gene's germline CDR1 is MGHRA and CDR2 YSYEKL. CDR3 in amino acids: CASSLEAGTVDTQYF. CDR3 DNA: TGCGCCAGCAGCCTTGAGGCTGGGACCGTGGATACGCAGTATTTT.

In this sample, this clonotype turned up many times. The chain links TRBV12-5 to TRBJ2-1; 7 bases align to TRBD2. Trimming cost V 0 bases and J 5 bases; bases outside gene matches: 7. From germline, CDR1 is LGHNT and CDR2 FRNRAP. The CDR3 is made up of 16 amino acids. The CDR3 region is CASGLVAGGGNNEQFF. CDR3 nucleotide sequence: TGTGCTAGTGGTTTGGTAGCTGGGGGAGGGAACAATGAGCAGTTCTTC.

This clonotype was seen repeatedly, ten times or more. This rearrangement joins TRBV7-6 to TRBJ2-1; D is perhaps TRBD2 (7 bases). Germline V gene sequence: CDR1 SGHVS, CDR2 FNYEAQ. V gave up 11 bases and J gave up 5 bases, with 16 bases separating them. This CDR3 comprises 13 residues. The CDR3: CASGGRVNNEQFF. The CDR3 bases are TGTGCCTCCGGGGGGCGGGTGAACAATGAGCAGTTCTTC.

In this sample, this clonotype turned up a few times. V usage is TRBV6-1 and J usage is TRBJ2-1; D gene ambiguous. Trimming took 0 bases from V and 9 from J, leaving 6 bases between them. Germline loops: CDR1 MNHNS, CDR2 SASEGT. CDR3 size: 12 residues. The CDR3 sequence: CASSEAVAEQFF. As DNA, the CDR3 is TGTGCCAGCAGTGAAGCGGTCGCTGAGCAGTTCTTC.

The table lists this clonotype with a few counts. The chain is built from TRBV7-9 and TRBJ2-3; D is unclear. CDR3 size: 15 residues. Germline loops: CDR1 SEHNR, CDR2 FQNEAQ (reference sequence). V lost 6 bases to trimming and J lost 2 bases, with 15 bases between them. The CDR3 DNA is TGTGCCAGCAGGTCTCCTGGGGAACCCACAGATACGCAGTATTTT. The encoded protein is CASRSPGEPTDTQYF. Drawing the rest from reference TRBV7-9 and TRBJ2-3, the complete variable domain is DTGVSQNPRHKITKRGQNVTFRCDPISEHNRLYWYRQTLGQGPEFLTYFQNEAQLEKSRLLSDRFSAERPKGSFSTLEIQRTEQGDSAMYLCASRSPGEPTDTQYFGPGTRLTVL.

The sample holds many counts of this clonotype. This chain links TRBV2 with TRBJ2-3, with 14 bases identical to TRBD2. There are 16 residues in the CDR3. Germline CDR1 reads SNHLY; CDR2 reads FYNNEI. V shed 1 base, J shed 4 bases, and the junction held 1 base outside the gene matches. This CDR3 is CASSEGGLAGADTQYF. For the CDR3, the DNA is TGTGCCAGCAGTGAAGGGGGACTAGCGGGAGCAGATACGCAGTATTTT. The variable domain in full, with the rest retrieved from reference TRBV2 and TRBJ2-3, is EPEVTQTPSHQVTQMGQEVILRCVPISNHLYFYWYRQILGQKVEFLVSFYNNEISEKSEIFDDQFSVERPDGSNFTLKIRSTKLEDSAMYFCASSEGGLAGADTQYFGPGTRLTVL.

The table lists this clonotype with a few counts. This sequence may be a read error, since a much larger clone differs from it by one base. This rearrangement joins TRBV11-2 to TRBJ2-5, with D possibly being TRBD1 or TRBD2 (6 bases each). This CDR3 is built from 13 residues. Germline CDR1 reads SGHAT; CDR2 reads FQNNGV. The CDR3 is CASSVGGQGTQYF. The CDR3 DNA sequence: TGTGCCAGCAGCGTGGGGGGACAAGGGACCCAGTACTTC.

The CDR3 loop reads CASSPGTGEGYTF. The CDR3 coding sequence is TGTGCCAGTAGTCCTGGGACAGGGGAAGGCTACACCTTC. V is TRBV19 and J is TRBJ1-2; 10 bases line up with TRBD1. CDR1 is LNHDA and CDR2 is SQIVND in the germline V gene (reference sequence). The CDR3 runs to 13 residues. The junction had 5 bases not matched to a gene; V was cut back by 5 bases and J by 8 bases.

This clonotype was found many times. The CDR3 region has the DNA TGCGCCAGCAGTGTAGTGGTTGGAGGACTAGCAGAAACAGATACGCAGTATTTT. Amino acids: CASSVVVGGLAETDTQYF. The rearrangement uses TRBV10-2 and TRBJ2-3; TRBD2 matches at 8 bases. This CDR3 contains 18 residues. V shed 4 bases, J shed 3 bases, and the junction held 15 bases outside the gene matches. Germline V gene lookup returns CDR1 WSHSY and CDR2 SAAADI.

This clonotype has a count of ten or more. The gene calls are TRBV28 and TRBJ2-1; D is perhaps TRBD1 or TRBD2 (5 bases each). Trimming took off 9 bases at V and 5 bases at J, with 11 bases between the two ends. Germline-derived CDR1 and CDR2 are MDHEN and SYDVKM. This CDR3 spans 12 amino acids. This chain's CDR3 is CARRRGNNEQFF. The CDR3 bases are TGTGCCAGGCGCCGGGGCAACAATGAGCAGTTCTTC.

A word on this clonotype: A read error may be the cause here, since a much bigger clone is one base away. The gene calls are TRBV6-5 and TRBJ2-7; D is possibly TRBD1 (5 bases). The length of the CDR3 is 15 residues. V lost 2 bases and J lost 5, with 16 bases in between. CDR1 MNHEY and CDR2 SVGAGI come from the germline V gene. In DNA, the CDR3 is TGTGCCAGCAGTTACACCCCAGGGTCGGAGCACGAGCAGTACTTC. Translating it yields CASSYTPGSEHEQYF.

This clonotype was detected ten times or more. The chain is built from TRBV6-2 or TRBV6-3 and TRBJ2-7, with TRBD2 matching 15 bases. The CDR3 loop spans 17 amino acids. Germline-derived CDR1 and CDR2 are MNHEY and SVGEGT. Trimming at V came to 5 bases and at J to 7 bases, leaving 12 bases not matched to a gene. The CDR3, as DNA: TGTGCCAGCAGTCCCGGGACTAGCGGGAGGACAGATGGAGAGCAGTACTTC. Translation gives CASSPGTSGRTDGEQYF.

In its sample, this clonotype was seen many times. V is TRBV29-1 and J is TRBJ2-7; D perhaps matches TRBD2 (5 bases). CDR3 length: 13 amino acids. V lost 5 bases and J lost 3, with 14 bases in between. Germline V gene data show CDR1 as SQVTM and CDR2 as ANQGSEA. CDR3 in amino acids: CSVWTGKNYEQYF. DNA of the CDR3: TGCAGCGTTTGGACGGGAAAAAACTACGAGCAGTACTTC.

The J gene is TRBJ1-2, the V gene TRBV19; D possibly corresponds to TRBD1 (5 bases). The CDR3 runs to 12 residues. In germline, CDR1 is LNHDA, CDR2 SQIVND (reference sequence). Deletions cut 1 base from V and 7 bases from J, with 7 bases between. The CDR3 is CASSIGGSGYTF. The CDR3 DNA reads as TGTGCCAGTAGTATAGGGGGCAGTGGCTACACCTTC.

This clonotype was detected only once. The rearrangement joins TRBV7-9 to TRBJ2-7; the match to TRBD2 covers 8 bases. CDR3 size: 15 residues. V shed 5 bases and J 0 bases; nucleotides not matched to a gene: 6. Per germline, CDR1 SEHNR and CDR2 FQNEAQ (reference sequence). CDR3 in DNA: TGTGCCAGCAGCGCCGTAGCGGGGCCCTCCTACGAGCAGTACTTC. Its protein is CASSAVAGPSYEQYF.

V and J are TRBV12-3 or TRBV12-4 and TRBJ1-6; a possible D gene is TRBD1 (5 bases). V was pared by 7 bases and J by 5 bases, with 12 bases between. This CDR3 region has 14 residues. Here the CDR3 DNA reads TGTGCCAGCACTAATGGGGGGAATAATTCACCCCTCCACTTT. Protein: CASTNGGNNSPLHF.

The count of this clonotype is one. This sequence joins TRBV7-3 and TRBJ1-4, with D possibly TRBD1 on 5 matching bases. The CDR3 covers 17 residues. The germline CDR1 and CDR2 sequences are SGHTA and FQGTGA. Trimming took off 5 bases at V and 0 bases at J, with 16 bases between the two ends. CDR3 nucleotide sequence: TGTGCCAGCAGCGGCAACCGGGGCCTCGCAACTAATGAAAAACTGTTTTTT. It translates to CASSGNRGLATNEKLFF.